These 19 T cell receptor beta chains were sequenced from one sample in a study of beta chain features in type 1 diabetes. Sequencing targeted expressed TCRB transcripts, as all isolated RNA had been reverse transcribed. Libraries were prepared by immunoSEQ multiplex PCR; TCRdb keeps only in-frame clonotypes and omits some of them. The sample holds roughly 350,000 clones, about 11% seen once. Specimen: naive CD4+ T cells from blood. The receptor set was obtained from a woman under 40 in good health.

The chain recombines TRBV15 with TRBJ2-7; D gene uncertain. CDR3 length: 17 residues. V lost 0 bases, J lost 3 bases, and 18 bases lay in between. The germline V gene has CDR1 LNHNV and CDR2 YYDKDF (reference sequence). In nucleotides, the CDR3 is TGTGCCACCAGCAGAGAGATCTCCGGGTCCTACCTCTACGAGCAGTACTTC. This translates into CATSREISGSYLYEQYF.

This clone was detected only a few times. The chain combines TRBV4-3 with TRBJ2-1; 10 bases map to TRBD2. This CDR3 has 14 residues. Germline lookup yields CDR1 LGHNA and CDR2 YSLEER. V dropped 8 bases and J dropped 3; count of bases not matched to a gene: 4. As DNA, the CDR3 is TGCGCCAGCGGACGGACTAGCGGCTACAATGAGCAGTTCTTC. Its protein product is CASGRTSGYNEQFF.

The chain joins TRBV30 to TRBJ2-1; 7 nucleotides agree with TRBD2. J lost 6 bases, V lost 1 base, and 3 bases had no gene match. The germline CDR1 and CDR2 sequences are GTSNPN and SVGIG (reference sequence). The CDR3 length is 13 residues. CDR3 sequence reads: CAWSGTSRNEQFF. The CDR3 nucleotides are TGTGCCTGGAGTGGGACTAGTCGCAATGAGCAGTTCTTC.

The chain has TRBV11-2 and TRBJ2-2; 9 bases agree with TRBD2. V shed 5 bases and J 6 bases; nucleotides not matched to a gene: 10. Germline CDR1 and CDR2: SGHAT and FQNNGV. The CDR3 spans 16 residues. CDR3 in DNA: TGTGCCAGCAGCCCTAGGCCTAGCGGGGTCGCCGGGGAGCTGTTTTTT. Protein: CASSPRPSGVAGELFF.

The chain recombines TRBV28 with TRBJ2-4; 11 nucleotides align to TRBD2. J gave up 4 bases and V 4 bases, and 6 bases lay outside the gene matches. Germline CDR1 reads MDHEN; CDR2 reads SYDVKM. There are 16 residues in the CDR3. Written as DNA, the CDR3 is TGTGCCAGCAGTTCCTCCGTAGCGGGAGGGAAAAACATTCAGTACTTC. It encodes CASSSSVAGGKNIQYF.

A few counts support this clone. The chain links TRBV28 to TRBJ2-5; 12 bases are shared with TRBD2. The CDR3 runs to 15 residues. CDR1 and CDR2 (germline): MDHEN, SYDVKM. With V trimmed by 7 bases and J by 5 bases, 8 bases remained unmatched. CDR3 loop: CASKVTSGRAETQYF. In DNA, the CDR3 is TGTGCCAGCAAAGTGACTAGCGGGAGAGCGGAGACCCAGTACTTC.

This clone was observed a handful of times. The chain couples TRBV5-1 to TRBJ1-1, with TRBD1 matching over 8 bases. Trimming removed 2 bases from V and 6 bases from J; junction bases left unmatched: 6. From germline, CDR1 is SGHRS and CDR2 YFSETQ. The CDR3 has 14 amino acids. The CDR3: CASSFGQGRAEAFF. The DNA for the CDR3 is TGCGCCAGCAGCTTCGGACAGGGTAGGGCTGAAGCTTTCTTT.

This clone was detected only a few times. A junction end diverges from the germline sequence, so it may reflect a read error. CDR3 bases: TGTGCCAGCAGCGAAGGGACGGGCTCAGGGGTCTCTGGGGCCAACGTCCTGACTTTC. It translates to CASSEGTGSGVSGANVLTF. The chain links TRBV2 to TRBJ2-6; D is perhaps TRBD1 (6 bases). This CDR3 comprises 19 residues. Germline values: CDR1 SNHLY, CDR2 FYNNEI.

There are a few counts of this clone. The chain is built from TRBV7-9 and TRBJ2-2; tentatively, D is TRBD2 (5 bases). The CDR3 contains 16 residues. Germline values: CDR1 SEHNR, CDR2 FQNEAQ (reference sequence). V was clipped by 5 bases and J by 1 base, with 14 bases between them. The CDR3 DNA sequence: TGTGCCAGCAGCCCCCCGGGATACGGGAACACCGGGGAGCTGTTTTTT. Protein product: CASSPPGYGNTGELFF. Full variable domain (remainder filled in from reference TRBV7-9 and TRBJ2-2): DTGVSQNPRHKITKRGQNVTFRCDPISEHNRLYWYRQTLGQGPEFLTYFQNEAQLEKSRLLSDRFSAERPKGSFSTLEIQRTEQGDSAMYLCASSPPGYGNTGELFFGEGSRLTVL.

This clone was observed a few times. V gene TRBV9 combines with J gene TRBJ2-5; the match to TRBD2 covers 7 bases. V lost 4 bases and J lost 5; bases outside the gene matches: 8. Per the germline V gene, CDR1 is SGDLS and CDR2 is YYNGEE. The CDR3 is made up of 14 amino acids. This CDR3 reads CASSTPGLLETQYF. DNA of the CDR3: TGTGCCAGCAGCACCCCGGGACTACTGGAGACCCAGTACTTC.

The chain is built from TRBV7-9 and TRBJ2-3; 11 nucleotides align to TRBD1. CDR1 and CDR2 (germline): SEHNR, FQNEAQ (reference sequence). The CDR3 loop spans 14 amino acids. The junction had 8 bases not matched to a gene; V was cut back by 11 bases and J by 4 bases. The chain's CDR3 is CAGAPGQGADTQYF. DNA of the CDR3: TGTGCCGGGGCGCCGGGACAGGGGGCAGATACGCAGTATTTT.

CDR3 sequence: CSAKGNREAFF. For the CDR3, the DNA is TGCAGTGCTAAGGGGAACAGAGAAGCTTTCTTT. V gene TRBV20-1 combines with J gene TRBJ1-1; D may be TRBD1 (5 bases). The CDR3 contains 11 residues. CDR1 is DFQATT and CDR2 is SNEGSKA in the germline V gene (reference sequence). Trimming removed 4 bases from V and 8 bases from J, with 11 bases in between.

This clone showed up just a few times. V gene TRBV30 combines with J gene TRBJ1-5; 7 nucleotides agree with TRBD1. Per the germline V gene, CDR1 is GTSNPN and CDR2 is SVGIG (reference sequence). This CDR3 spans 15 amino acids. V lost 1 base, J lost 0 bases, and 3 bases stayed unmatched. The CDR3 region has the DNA TGTGCCTGGAGTGGACAGGGTCATAGCAATCAGCCCCAGCATTTT. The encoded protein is CAWSGQGHSNQPQHF.

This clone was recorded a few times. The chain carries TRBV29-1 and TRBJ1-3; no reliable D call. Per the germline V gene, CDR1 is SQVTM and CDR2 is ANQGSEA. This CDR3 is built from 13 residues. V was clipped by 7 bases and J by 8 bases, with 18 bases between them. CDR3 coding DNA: TGCAGCGCCCTCCGTTCCGTCGGAGACACCATATATTTT. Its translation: CSALRSVGDTIYF.

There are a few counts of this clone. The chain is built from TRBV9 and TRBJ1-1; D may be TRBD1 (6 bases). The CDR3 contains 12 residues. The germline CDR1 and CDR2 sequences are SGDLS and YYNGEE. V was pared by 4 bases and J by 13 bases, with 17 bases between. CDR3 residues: CASSTPGTILFF. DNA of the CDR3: TGTGCCAGCAGCACCCCCGGGACAATTCTTTTCTTT.

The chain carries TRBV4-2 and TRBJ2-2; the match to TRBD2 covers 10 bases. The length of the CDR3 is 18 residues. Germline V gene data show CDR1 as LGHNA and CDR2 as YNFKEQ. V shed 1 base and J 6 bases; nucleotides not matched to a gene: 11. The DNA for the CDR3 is TGTGCCAGCAGCCAAGCATGGGCTAGCGGGAGCGGGGCCGGGGAGCTGTTTTTT. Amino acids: CASSQAWASGSGAGELFF.

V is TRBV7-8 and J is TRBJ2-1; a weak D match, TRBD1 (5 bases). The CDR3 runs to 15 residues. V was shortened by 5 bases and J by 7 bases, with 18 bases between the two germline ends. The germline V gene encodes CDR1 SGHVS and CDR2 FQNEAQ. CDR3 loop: CASSPRRASRNEQFF. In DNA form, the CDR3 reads TGTGCCAGCAGCCCCCGCAGGGCGTCGCGAAATGAGCAGTTCTTC. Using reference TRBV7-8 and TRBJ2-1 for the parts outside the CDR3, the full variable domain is GAGVSQSPRYKVAKRGQDVALRCDPISGHVSLFWYQQALGQGPEFLTYFQNEAQLDKSGLPSDRFFAERPEGSVSTLKIQRTQQEDSAVYLCASSPRRASRNEQFFGPGTRLTVL.

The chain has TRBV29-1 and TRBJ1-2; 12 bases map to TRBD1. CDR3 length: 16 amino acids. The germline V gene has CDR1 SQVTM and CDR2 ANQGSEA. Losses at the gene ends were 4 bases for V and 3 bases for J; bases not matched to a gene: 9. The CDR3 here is CSVAQGTGGIHYGYTF. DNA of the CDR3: TGCAGCGTTGCCCAAGGGACAGGGGGCATTCACTATGGCTACACCTTC.

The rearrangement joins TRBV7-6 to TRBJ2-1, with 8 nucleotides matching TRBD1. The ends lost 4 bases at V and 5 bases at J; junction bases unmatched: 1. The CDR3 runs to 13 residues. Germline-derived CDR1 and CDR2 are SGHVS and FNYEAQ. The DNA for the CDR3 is TGTGCCAGCAGCTCGGACAGGGACAATGAGCAGTTCTTC. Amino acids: CASSSDRDNEQFF.